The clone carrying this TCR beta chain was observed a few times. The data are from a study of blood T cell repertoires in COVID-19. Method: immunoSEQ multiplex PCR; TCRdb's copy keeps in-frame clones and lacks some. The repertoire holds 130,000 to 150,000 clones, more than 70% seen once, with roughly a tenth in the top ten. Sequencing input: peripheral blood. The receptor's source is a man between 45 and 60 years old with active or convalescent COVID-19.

CDR3 nucleotide sequence: TGCAGCGTTGACACTGCAGGCGTTGCCACAGATACGCAGTATTTT. Translating it yields CSVDTAGVATDTQYF. The genes are TRBV29-1 and TRBJ2-3; no definite D call. The length of the CDR3 is 15 residues. Germline CDR1 is SQVTM and CDR2 is ANQGSEA. V lost 3 bases, J lost 2 bases, and 15 bases lay in between.